What follows are 24 T cell receptor beta chains derived from one specimen sequenced in a study of blood T cell repertoires in COVID-19. Assay: immunoSEQ multiplex PCR; the TCRdb copy retains only in-frame clones and omits some. Here the sample spans over 150,000 clones, approximately 81% being singletons. Material for sequencing was peripheral blood. These receptors were collected from a middle-aged man with acute or convalescent COVID-19.

V is TRBV6-5 and J is TRBJ1-2, with a weak D call TRBD1 (6 bases). The CDR3 spans 14 residues. V lost 6 bases to trimming and J lost 1 base, with 12 bases between them. CDR1 and CDR2 (germline): MNHEY, SVGAGI. The CDR3 sequence: CASRMDSSNYGYTF. In nucleotides, the CDR3 is TGTGCCAGCAGAATGGACAGTAGTAACTATGGCTACACCTTC.

CDR3 residues: CASSLLTRGQEKLFF. CDR3 coding DNA: TGTGCCAGCAGCTTACTAACGAGGGGGCAAGAAAAACTGTTTTTT. The J gene is TRBJ1-4, the V gene TRBV11-2; 7 positions match TRBD1. Germline loops: CDR1 SGHAT, CDR2 FQNNGV. After removal of 2 bases from V and 8 bases from J, the junction contained 8 bases not matched to a gene. This CDR3 has 15 residues.

The chain has TRBV6-5 and TRBJ2-7; 9 positions agree with TRBD2. With V trimmed by 7 bases and J by 0 bases, 7 bases remained unmatched. The CDR3 consists of 15 residues. Germline V gene data show CDR1 as MNHEY and CDR2 as SVGAGI. The CDR3 here is CASIPRGGSSYEQYF. In DNA, the CDR3 is TGTGCCAGCATCCCGCGGGGGGGGAGCTCCTACGAGCAGTACTTC.

This rearrangement joins TRBV6-5 to TRBJ2-1; TRBD2 agrees at 9 bases. The CDR3 is made up of 16 amino acids. V shed 0 bases, J shed 12 bases, and the junction held 12 bases outside the gene matches. In germline, CDR1 is MNHEY, CDR2 SVGAGI. CDR3 sequence reads: CASSYSRIAGEGVQFF. In DNA form, the CDR3 reads TGTGCCAGCAGTTACTCGAGGATAGCGGGGGAGGGGGTGCAGTTCTTC.

This chain links TRBV11-2 with TRBJ2-7; 8 bases fit TRBD1. Germline lookup yields CDR1 SGHAT and CDR2 FQNNGV. The J segment lost 11 bases and the V segment lost 5 bases, leaving 8 bases of the junction unmatched. The CDR3 has 12 residues. The CDR3 DNA reads as TGTGCCAGCAGCCCACAGGGGGATATCGAGTACTTC. Encoded protein: CASSPQGDIEYF.

The rearrangement uses TRBV28 and TRBJ1-5; D remains ambiguous. The ends were cut back, 7 bases at V and 0 bases at J, with 16 bases in the middle. The CDR3 is 16 residues long. CDR1 is MDHEN, CDR2 SYDVKM, per germline. The CDR3 DNA is TGTGCCAGCAACATAAAGAGGTATAGTAGCAATCAGCCCCAGCATTTT. Translating it yields CASNIKRYSSNQPQHF.

The rearrangement uses TRBV6-5 and TRBJ2-5, with D perhaps matching TRBD1 (5 bases). Between the trimmed V and J ends, which lost 6 bases and 6 bases, there was a span of 20 bases. CDR1 and CDR2 (germline): MNHEY, SVGAGI. The CDR3 spans 15 residues. This CDR3 reads CASSPPQGFPKTQYF. In nucleotides, the CDR3 is TGTGCCAGCAGCCCCCCCCAGGGCTTTCCGAAGACCCAGTACTTC.

CDR3 loop: CASSETYSYNSPLHF. CDR3 DNA: TGTGCCAGCAGCGAGACTTACTCCTATAATTCACCCCTCCACTTT. V is TRBV7-2 and J is TRBJ1-6; D not resolved. V was clipped by 5 bases and J by 0 bases, with 8 bases between them. Germline lookup yields CDR1 SGHTA and CDR2 FQGNSA. The CDR3 totals 15 residues. Together with reference TRBV7-2 and TRBJ1-6, the CDR3 gives the full variable domain: GAGVSQSPSNKVTEKGKDVELRCDPISGHTALYWYRQSLGQGLEFLIYFQGNSAPDKSGLPSDRFSAERTGGSVSTLTIQRTQQEDSAVYLCASSETYSYNSPLHFGNGTRLTVT.

The CDR3 nucleotides are TGTGCCAGCTCGCACGTAAAGGACAGGGTTGATGAAAAACTGTTTTTT. Protein sequence: CASSHVKDRVDEKLFF. The V gene is TRBV18, the J gene TRBJ1-4; 8 bases are shared with TRBD1. The V and J ends lost 6 bases and 6 bases, in that order; junction bases with no gene match: 12. The germline V gene encodes CDR1 KGHSH and CDR2 LQKENI. This CDR3 comprises 16 residues.

The chain employs TRBV5-6 and TRBJ2-2; no clear D. The CDR3 is made up of 14 amino acids. With 4 bases removed from V and 4 bases from J, the gap between germline ends came to 11 bases. In germline, CDR1 is SGHDT, CDR2 YYEEEE. CDR3 protein: CASSPPWATGELFF. The CDR3 region has the DNA TGTGCCAGCAGCCCCCCGTGGGCCACCGGGGAGCTGTTTTTT.

The chain employs TRBV28 and TRBJ2-7; 10 nucleotides align to TRBD1. The CDR3 extends over 14 amino acids. The V segment lost 3 bases and the J segment 7 bases; nucleotides outside the gene matches: 6. The V gene's germline CDR1 is MDHEN and CDR2 SYDVKM. This CDR3 is CASSFRDRGREQYF. DNA of the CDR3: TGTGCCAGCAGTTTCCGTGACAGGGGGCGGGAGCAGTACTTC.

This chain uses TRBV29-1 with TRBJ1-2; maybe TRBD1 (6 bases). The CDR3 contains 15 residues. Germline V gene sequence: CDR1 SQVTM, CDR2 ANQGSEA. Trimming removed 0 bases from V and 0 bases from J, with 11 bases in between. In nucleotides, the CDR3 is TGCAGCGTTGAAGAGATCAGGGGCGCTAACTATGGCTACACCTTC. This translates into CSVEEIRGANYGYTF.

The chain is built from TRBV27 and TRBJ2-7; D uncertain. Trimming pared 4 bases from V and 3 bases from J, leaving 16 bases between. The germline V gene has CDR1 MNHEY and CDR2 SMNVEV (reference sequence). This CDR3 is 15 amino acids long. In DNA, the CDR3 is TGTGCCAGCAGTTCCGTCTCGGTCACTGACTACGAGCAGTACTTC. It encodes CASSSVSVTDYEQYF.

The J gene is TRBJ2-2, the V gene TRBV7-3; 7 bases are shared with TRBD1. J was trimmed by 6 bases and V by 2 bases; bases with no gene match: 6. The germline V gene encodes CDR1 SGHTA and CDR2 FQGTGA. The CDR3 runs 15 residues. The CDR3 protein is CASSLLGTGAGELFF. The CDR3 DNA sequence: TGTGCCAGCAGCTTACTCGGAACAGGGGCCGGGGAGCTGTTTTTT.

The chain has TRBV5-1 and TRBJ2-7; TRBD1 aligns across 7 bases. J lost 1 base, V lost 5 bases, and 6 bases had no gene match. The length of the CDR3 is 14 residues. Germline CDR1 and CDR2: SGHRS and YFSETQ. This CDR3 is CASRPDRDSYEQYF. The CDR3 nucleotides are TGCGCCAGCAGACCCGACAGGGATTCCTACGAGCAGTACTTC.

This clone was detected once. The chain links TRBV5-1 to TRBJ1-6, with no clear D. V was trimmed by 1 base and J by 6 bases, leaving 5 bases between them. The CDR3 loop spans 13 amino acids. Germline V gene sequence: CDR1 SGHRS, CDR2 YFSETQ. The CDR3: CASSLFSNSPLHF. As DNA, the CDR3 is TGCGCCAGCAGCTTGTTTAGTAATTCACCCCTCCACTTT.

The chain couples TRBV3-1 (or the pseudogene TRBV3-2) to TRBJ2-1; 9 bases map to TRBD2. CDR3 size: 16 residues. CDR1 and CDR2 from the germline V gene are LGHDT and YNNKEL (reference sequence). V was pared by 4 bases and J by 7 bases, with 11 bases of the junction left unmatched. The CDR3 sequence: CASSPWGGGAVNEQFF. The CDR3 coding sequence is TGTGCCAGCAGCCCCTGGGGCGGGGGGGCGGTAAATGAGCAGTTCTTC.

The chain combines TRBV6-6 with TRBJ1-4; no reliable D call. Germline V lookup: CDR1 MNHNY, CDR2 SVGAGI (reference sequence). The CDR3 is 14 residues long. V was clipped by 5 bases and J by 8 bases, with 15 bases between them. CDR3 coding DNA: TGTGCCAGCAGTCGGGATGAACGGAGGGAAAAACTGTTTTTT. This translates into CASSRDERREKLFF.

This chain joins TRBV9 and TRBJ2-2; D ambiguous. Germline values: CDR1 SGDLS, CDR2 YYNGEE. This CDR3 has 14 residues. The ends were cut back, 0 bases at V and 7 bases at J, with 10 bases in the middle. CDR3 DNA: TGTGCCAGCAGCGTAGGCGGCTTTCGCGGGGAGCTGTTTTTT. This codes for CASSVGGFRGELFF.

CDR3 sequence (DNA): TGTGCCACCAGTGGGGAGCCGGAGACCCAGTACTTC. It is translated as CATSGEPETQYF. The V call is TRBV24-1, the J call TRBJ2-5, with a tentative D call TRBD2 (5 bases). The CDR3 runs to 12 residues. Germline CDR1 is KGHDR and CDR2 is SFDVKD. Trimming cost V 5 bases and J 5 bases, with 8 bases left between them.

The chain links TRBV9 to TRBJ2-1; the D is unclear. Germline values: CDR1 SGDLS, CDR2 YYNGEE. V lost 0 bases to trimming and J lost 5 bases, with 12 bases between them. CDR3 length: 15 residues. The CDR3 DNA follows: TGTGCCAGCAGCGTAGCTAAGATACCGAACAATGAGCAGTTCTTC. Translating it yields CASSVAKIPNNEQFF.

This clone was found a few times. The chain couples TRBV6-5 to TRBJ2-3, with D possibly matching TRBD1 (5 bases). This CDR3 has 15 residues. The V gene's germline CDR1 is MNHEY and CDR2 SVGAGI. Trimming left V 7 bases short and J 1 base short, with 15 bases between. In DNA form, the CDR3 reads TGTGCCAGCACCAGACAGAGCCTCGGCACAGATACGCAGTATTTT. It is translated as CASTRQSLGTDTQYF.

Note on this clone: Other nucleotide sequences from this sample produce the same CDR3. This chain uses TRBV6-5 with TRBJ1-1, with 7 positions matching TRBD1. With V trimmed by 5 bases and J by 4 bases, 4 bases remained unmatched. The CDR3 covers 13 residues. CDR1 and CDR2 (germline): MNHEY, SVGAGI. The CDR3 nucleotides read TGTGCCAGCAGTAGACAGGGTAGCACTGAAGCTTTCTTT. Its translation is CASSRQGSTEAFF.

This clone was detected only once. The rearrangement joins TRBV7-2 to TRBJ2-3; 11 bases are shared with TRBD2. Germline-derived CDR1 and CDR2 are SGHTA and FQGNSA. J lost 0 bases, V lost 3 bases, and 5 bases had no gene match. CDR3 length: 17 residues. The CDR3 nucleotides read TGTGCCAGCAGCTTCGGACTAGCGGGTATTAGCACAGATACGCAGTATTTT. Its translation: CASSFGLAGISTDTQYF. The full variable domain, its missing parts supplied by reference TRBV7-2 and TRBJ2-3, is GAGVSQSPSNKVTEKGKDVELRCDPISGHTALYWYRQSLGQGLEFLIYFQGNSAPDKSGLPSDRFSAERTGGSVSTLTIQRTQQEDSAVYLCASSFGLAGISTDTQYFGPGTRLTVL.